This T cell receptor beta chain was sequenced during a study of cytomegalovirus exposure and HLA in healthy donors. A word on this clone: No antigen is known for it.

Vbeta (60) and Jbeta (13) primers were used in the PCR. Clones were sequenced by immunoSEQ multiplex PCR, and TCRdb holds only the in-frame ones, with some missing. The top ten clones hold under 7.5% of a sample with around 180,000 clones, around 80% of them seen once. Overall study findings and caveats: Based on reports, TCR beta sequences accurately predicted HLA-A and HLA-B alleles for most subjects. When the data were analyzed later, several of the most significant clusters appeared to be linked to common viral pathogens.

The CDR3 runs 15 residues. V was clipped by 2 bases and J by 2 bases; unmatched bases: 5. Germline V gene sequence: CDR1 MNHEY, CDR2 SMNVEV (reference sequence). J is TRBJ2-7 and V is TRBV27; TRBD1 agrees at 8 bases. The sequenced sample was PBMCs. The receptor's source is a man in his forties or fifties in good health and CMV-seronegative. The CDR3 bases are TGTGCCAGCAGTTTACTCGGGACAGGACCCTACGAGCAGTACTTC. It is translated as CASSLLGTGPYEQYF.